This is a list of T cell receptor beta chains from one sample in a study of a mutant IDH1 vaccine in newly diagnosed glioma. These receptors are not linked to any known antigen. Assay used: immunoSEQ multiplex PCR; TCRdb lists only in-frame clones, some missing. The table shows roughly 74,000 clones, with over 75% occurring only once. The starting material was PBMCs, obtained from a glioma patient whose treatment included an IDH1 peptide vaccine. The source is a man aged 25-45 years with glioma. Some clones in this sample may be carry-over from other donors' samples. CDR3s leave out the opening cysteine and the closing phenylalanine or tryptophan.

j_call: TRBJ2-1
v_call: TRBV5-8
cdr3_aa: ASSLVSGGEQF

j_call: TRBJ2-1
v_call: TRBV6-5
cdr3_aa: ASSYARGQGEQF

j_call: TRBJ1-4
v_call: TRBV27
cdr3_aa: ASSPTGGLYEKLF

j_call: TRBJ1-5
v_call: TRBV5-1
cdr3_aa: ASSLWLGDQPQH

j_call: TRBJ2-1
v_call: TRBV28
cdr3_aa: ASSPLRYNEQF

j_call: TRBJ2-5
v_call: TRBV11-2
cdr3_aa: ASSQGHQETQY

j_call: TRBJ1-1
v_call: TRBV9
cdr3_aa: ASSTGPYRVNTEAF

j_call: TRBJ1-1
v_call: TRBV5-1
cdr3_aa: ASSFSFTGGASTEAF

j_call: TRBJ2-3
v_call: TRBV18
cdr3_aa: ASQSITSGGTDTQY

j_call: TRBJ2-5
v_call: TRBV5-4
cdr3_aa: ASSLGGRVQETQY